This entry lists 7 T cell receptor beta chains sequenced from one sample in a study of technical replicates of blood from four donors. Sequencing was performed with immunoSEQ multiplex PCR; in TCRdb, only in-frame clones are kept and a portion is missing. Of about 83,000 clones listed, about 91% are singletons. The sample consisted of T cells isolated from PBMCs. These receptor sequences come from a human donor in good health.

The rearrangement uses TRBV5-4 and TRBJ2-5; D uncertain. V lost 4 bases and J 0 bases, leaving 10 bases between the germline ends. The CDR3 has 14 amino acids. CDR1 is SGHNT and CDR2 is YYREEE in the germline V gene (reference sequence). CDR3 sequence reads: CASSPDLYQETQYF. The CDR3 nucleotides read TGTGCCAGCAGCCCCGACTTATACCAAGAGACCCAGTACTTC. Based on the CDR3 plus reference TRBV5-4 and TRBJ2-5, the full variable domain is ETGVTQSPTHLIKTRGQQVTLRCSSQSGHNTVSWYQQALGQGPQFIFQYYREEENGRGNFPPRFSGLQFPNYSSELNVNALELDDSALYLCASSPDLYQETQYFGPGTRLLVL.

The chain is built from TRBV2 and TRBJ1-1, with D possibly being TRBD1 (6 bases). Trimming left V 7 bases short and J 5 bases short, with 20 bases between. The CDR3 is 15 amino acids. CDR1 and CDR2 from the germline V gene are SNHLY and FYNNEI. CDR3 bases: TGTGCCAGCACCCCGACGAGCGCTCAGGGGACTGAAGCTTTCTTT. Protein sequence: CASTPTSAQGTEAFF.

V gene TRBV5-6 combines with J gene TRBJ2-7; 11 bases match TRBD2. The J segment lost 2 bases and the V segment lost 4 bases, leaving 17 bases of the junction unmatched. Germline CDR1 SGHDT, CDR2 YYEEEE. This CDR3 is built from 19 residues. The CDR3 loop reads CASSPPASGGPSNTYEQYF. CDR3 nucleotide sequence: TGTGCCAGCAGCCCTCCCGCTAGCGGGGGGCCCTCGAACACCTACGAGCAGTACTTC. The variable domain in full, with the rest retrieved from reference TRBV5-6 and TRBJ2-7, is DAGVTQSPTHLIKTRGQQVTLRCSPKSGHDTVSWYQQALGQGPQFIFQYYEEEERQRGNFPDRFSGHQFPNYSSELNVNALLLGDSALYLCASSPPASGGPSNTYEQYFGPGTRLTVT.

This chain connects TRBV6-5 to TRBJ1-1; 8 bases match TRBD1. Germline trimming cut 4 bases from V and 6 bases from J; bases unmatched to any gene: 7. The CDR3 has 14 amino acids. Germline V gene data show CDR1 as MNHEY and CDR2 as SVGAGI. The CDR3 sequence: CASSSRDRFPEAFF. The DNA for the CDR3 is TGTGCCAGCAGTTCCCGGGACAGGTTTCCTGAAGCTTTCTTT.

Note on this clone: The germline gene is not matched at one end of the junction; a read error may be the cause. CDR3 DNA: TGTGCTAGCAGCTTAGGTGGGGGGGGGCAAGAGACCCAGTACTTC. It yields the protein CASSLGGGGQETQYF. The genes are TRBV7-7 and TRBJ2-5; 7 bases align to TRBD2. Looked up from germline, CDR1 is SSHAT and CDR2 is FNYEAQ (reference sequence). The CDR3 is 15 residues long.

The chain recombines TRBV15 with TRBJ2-3; TRBD2 matches at 8 bases. This CDR3 is 16 amino acids long. V dropped 3 bases and J dropped 4; count of bases not matched to a gene: 9. Per the germline V gene, CDR1 is LNHNV and CDR2 is YYDKDF (reference sequence). The CDR3 spells CATSREREGQADTQYF. The CDR3 nucleotides are TGTGCCACCAGCAGGGAACGGGAGGGCCAAGCAGATACGCAGTATTTT.

The chain is built from TRBV7-9 and TRBJ2-1, with D unclear. The V and J ends lost 5 bases and 4 bases respectively, with 15 bases between them. CDR3 size: 15 residues. CDR1 is SEHNR and CDR2 is FQNEAQ in the germline V gene (reference sequence). In nucleotides, the CDR3 is TGTGCCAGCAGCCCCGGTGGGCGCGAGTACAATGAGCAGTTCTTC. This codes for CASSPGGREYNEQFF.